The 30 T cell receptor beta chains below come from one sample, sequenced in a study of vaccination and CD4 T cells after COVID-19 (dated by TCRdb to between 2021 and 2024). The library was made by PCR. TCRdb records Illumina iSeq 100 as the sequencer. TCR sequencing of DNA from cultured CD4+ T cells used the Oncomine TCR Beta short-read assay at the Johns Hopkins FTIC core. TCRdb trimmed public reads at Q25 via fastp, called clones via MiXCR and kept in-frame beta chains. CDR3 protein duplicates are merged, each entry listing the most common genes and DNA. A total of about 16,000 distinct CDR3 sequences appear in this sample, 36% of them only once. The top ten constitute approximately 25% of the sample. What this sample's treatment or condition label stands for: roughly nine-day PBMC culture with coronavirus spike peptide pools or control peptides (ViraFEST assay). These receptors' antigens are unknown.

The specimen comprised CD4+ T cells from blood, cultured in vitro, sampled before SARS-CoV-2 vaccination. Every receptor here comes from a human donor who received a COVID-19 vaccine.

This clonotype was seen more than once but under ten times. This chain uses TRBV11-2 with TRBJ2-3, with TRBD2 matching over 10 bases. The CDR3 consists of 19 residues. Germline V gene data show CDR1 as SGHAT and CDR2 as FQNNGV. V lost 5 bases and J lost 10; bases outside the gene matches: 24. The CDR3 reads CASSHHRRLGLAVPLAQYF. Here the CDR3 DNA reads TGTGCCAGCAGCCACCATCGACGTTTAGGACTAGCGGTCCCCCTAGCGCAGTATTTT.

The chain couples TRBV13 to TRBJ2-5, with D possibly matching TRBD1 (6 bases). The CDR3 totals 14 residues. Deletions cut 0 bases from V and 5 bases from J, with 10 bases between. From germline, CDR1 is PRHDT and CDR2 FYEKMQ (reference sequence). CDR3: CASSLGLDRETQYF. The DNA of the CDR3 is TGTGCCAGCAGCTTAGGCCTTGACAGGGAGACCCAGTACTTC.

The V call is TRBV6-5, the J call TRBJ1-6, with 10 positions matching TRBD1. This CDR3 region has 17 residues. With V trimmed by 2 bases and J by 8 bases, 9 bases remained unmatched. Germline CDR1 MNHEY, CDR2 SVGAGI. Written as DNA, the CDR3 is TGTGCCAGCAGTTACCCTAGACAGGGGGCATCTTATTCACCCCTCCACTTT. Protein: CASSYPRQGASYSPLHF.

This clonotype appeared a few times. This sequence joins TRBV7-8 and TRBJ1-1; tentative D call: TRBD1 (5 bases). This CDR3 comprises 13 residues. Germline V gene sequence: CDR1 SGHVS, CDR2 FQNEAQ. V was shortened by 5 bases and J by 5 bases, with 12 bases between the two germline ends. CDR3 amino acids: CASSPGTDTEAFF. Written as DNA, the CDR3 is TGTGCCAGCAGCCCTGGGACGGATACTGAAGCTTTCTTT. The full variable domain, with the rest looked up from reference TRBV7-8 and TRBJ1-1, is GAGVSQSPRYKVAKRGQDVALRCDPISGHVSLFWYQQALGQGPEFLTYFQNEAQLDKSGLPSDRFFAERPEGSVSTLKIQRTQQEDSAVYLCASSPGTDTEAFFGQGTRLTVV.

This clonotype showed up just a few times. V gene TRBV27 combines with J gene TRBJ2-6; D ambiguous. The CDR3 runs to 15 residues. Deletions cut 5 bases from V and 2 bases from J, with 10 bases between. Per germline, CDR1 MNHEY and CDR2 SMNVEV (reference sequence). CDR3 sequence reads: CASSPLSPGANVLTF. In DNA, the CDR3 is TGTGCCAGCAGTCCACTATCCCCTGGGGCCAACGTCCTGACTTTC. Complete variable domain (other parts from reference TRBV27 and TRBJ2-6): EAQVTQNPRYLITVTGKKLTVTCSQNMNHEYMSWYRQDPGLGLRQIYYSMNVEVTDKGDVPEGYKVSRKEKRNFPLILESPSPNQTSLYFCASSPLSPGANVLTFGAGSRLTVL.

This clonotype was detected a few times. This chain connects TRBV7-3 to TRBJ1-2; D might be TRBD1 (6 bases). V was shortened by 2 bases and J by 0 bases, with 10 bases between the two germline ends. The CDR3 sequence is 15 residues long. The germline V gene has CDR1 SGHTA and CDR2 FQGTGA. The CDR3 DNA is TGTGCCAGCAGCTTATTACCAGGGGCTAACTATGGCTACACCTTC. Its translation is CASSLLPGANYGYTF.

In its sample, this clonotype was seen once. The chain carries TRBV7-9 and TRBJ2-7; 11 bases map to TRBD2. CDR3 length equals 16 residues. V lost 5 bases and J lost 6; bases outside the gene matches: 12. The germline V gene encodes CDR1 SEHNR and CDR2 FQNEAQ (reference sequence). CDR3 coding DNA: TGTGCCAGCAGCCAGAATAGCGGGGGGGCCTCCATCGAGCAGTACTTC. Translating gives CASSQNSGGASIEQYF.

CDR3 in DNA: TGTGCCAGCTCACCTACCGGGTCAGTTTACGAGCAGTACTTC. Translating gives CASSPTGSVYEQYF. This chain connects TRBV18 to TRBJ2-7, with unresolved D. The CDR3 sequence is 14 residues long. Germline V gene lookup returns CDR1 KGHSH and CDR2 LQKENI. V was shortened by 3 bases and J by 4 bases, with 13 bases between the two germline ends.

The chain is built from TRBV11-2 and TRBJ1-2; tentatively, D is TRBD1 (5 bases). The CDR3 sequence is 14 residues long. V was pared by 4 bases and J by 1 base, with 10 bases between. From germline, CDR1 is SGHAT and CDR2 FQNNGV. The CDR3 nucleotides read TGTGCCAGCAGCTCCCAGACAGTTAACTATGGCTACACCTTC. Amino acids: CASSSQTVNYGYTF.

As DNA, the CDR3 is TGTGCCAGTAGTGTCCGGGACAGCAACTATGGCTACACCTTC. Amino acid sequence: CASSVRDSNYGYTF. The genes are TRBV19 and TRBJ1-2, with TRBD1 matching over 7 bases. The CDR3 has 14 residues. With 5 bases clipped from V and 2 bases from J, the junction kept 5 bases outside the gene matches. Germline-derived CDR1 and CDR2 are LNHDA and SQIVND (reference sequence).

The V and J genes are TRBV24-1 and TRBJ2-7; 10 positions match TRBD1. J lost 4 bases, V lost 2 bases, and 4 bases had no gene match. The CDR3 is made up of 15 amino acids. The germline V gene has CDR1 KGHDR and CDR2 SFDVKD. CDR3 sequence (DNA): TGTGCCACCAGTGATTCCGGGACAGGGGTATACGAGCAGTACTTC. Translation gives CATSDSGTGVYEQYF.

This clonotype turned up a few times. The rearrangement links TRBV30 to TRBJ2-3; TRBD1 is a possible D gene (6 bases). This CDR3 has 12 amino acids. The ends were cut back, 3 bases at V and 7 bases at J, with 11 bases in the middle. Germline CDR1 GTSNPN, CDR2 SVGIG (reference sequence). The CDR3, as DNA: TGTGCCTGGAGACGGACAGTTTATACGCAGTATTTT. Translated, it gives CAWRRTVYTQYF.

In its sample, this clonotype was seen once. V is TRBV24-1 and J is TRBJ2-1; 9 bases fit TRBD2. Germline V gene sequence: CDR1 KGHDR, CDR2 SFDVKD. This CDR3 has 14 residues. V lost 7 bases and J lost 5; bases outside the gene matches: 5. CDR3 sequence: CATSGGGANNEQFF. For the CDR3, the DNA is TGTGCCACCAGCGGCGGGGGGGCTAACAATGAGCAGTTCTTC.

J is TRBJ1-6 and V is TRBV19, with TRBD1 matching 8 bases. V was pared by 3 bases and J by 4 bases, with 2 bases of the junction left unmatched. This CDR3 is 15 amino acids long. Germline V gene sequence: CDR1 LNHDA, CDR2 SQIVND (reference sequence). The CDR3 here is CASSIGQGYNSPLHF. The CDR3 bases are TGTGCCAGTAGTATTGGACAGGGTTATAATTCACCCCTCCACTTT.

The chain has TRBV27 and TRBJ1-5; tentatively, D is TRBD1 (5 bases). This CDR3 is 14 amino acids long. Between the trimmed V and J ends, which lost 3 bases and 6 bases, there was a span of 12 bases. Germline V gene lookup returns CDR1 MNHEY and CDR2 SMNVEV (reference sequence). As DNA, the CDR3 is TGTGCCAGCAGTTTTAGGGGTCGCGGTCAGCCCCAGCATTTT. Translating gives CASSFRGRGQPQHF.

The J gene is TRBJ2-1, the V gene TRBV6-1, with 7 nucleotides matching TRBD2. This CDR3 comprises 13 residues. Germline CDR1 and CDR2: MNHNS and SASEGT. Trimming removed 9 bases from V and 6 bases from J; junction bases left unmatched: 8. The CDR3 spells CASQRSSGNEQFF. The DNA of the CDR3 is TGTGCCAGTCAACGATCTAGCGGCAATGAGCAGTTCTTC.

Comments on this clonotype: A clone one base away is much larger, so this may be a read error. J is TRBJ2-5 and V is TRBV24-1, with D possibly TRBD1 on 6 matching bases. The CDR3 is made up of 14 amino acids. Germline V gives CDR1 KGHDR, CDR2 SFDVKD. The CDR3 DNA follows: TGTGCCACCAGTGACCCTACAGGGATAGAGACCCGGTACTTC. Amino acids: CATSDPTGIETRYF.

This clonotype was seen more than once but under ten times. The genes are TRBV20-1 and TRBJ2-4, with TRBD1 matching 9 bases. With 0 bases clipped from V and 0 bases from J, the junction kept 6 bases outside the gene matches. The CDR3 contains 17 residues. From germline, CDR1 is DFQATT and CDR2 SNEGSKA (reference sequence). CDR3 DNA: TGCAGTGCTAGAGATTGGGGACAGGGCCTAGCCAAAAACATTCAGTACTTC. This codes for CSARDWGQGLAKNIQYF.

CDR3 coding DNA: TGTGCCAGCACCCTAAGCTCTAGCACAGATGAGCAGTTCTTC. Protein product: CASTLSSSTDEQFF. The chain recombines TRBV7-9 with TRBJ2-1; D might be TRBD2 (5 bases). This CDR3 has 14 amino acids. The germline V gene encodes CDR1 SEHNR and CDR2 FQNEAQ (reference sequence). Between the trimmed V and J ends, which lost 7 bases and 8 bases, there was a span of 18 bases.

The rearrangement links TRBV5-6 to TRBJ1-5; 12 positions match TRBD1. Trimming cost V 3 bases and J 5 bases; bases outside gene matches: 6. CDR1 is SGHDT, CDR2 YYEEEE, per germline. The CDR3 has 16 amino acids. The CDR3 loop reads CASSWGTGGRDQPQHF. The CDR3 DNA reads TGTGCCAGCAGCTGGGGGACAGGGGGCCGGGATCAGCCCCAGCATTTT.

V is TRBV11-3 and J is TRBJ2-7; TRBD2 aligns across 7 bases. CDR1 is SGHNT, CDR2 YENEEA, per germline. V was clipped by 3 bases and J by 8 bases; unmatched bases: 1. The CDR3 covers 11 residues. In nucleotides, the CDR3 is TGTGCCAGCAGCTTCGGGGGGAAGCAGTACTTC. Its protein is CASSFGGKQYF.

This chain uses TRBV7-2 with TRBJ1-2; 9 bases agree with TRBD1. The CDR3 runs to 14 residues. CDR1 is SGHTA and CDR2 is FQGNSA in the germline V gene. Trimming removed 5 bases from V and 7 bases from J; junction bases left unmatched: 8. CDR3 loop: CASSVPGTGSGYTF. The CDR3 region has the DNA TGTGCCAGCAGCGTACCCGGGACAGGGAGTGGCTACACCTTC.

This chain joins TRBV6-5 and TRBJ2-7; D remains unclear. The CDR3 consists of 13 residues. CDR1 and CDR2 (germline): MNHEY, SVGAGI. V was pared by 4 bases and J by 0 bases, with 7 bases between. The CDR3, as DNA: TGTGCCAGCAGTTGCAGAGACTCCTACGAGCAGTACTTC. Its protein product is CASSCRDSYEQYF.

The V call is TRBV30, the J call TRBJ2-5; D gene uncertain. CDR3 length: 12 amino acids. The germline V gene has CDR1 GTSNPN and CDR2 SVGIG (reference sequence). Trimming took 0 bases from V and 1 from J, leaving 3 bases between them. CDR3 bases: TGTGCCTGGAGTGTAGTCCAAGAGACCCAGTACTTC. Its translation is CAWSVVQETQYF.

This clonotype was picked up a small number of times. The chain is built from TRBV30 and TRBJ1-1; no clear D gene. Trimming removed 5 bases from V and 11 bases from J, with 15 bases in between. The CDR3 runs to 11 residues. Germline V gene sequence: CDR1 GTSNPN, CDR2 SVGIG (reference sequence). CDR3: CAWLDKRYAFF. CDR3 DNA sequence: TGTGCCTGGTTAGACAAGAGGTACGCTTTCTTT.

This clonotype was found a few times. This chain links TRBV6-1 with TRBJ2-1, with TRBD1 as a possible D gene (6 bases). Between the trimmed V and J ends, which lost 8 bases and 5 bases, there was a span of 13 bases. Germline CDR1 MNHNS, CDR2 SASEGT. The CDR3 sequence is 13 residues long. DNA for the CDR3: TGTGCCAGCGGAGGACAGATAGACAATGAGCAGTTCTTC. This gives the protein CASGGQIDNEQFF.

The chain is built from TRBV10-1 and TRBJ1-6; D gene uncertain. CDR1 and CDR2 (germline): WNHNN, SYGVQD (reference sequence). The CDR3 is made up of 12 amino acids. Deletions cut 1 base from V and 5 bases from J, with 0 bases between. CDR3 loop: CASSEYNSPLHF. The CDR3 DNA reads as TGCGCCAGCAGTGAGTATAATTCACCCCTCCACTTT.

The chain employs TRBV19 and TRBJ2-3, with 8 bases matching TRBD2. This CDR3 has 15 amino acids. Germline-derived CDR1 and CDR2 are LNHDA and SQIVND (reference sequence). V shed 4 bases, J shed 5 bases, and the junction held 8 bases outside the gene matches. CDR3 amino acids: CASSNRGGRGDTQYF. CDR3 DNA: TGTGCCAGTAGTAATCGGGGGGGCCGTGGAGATACGCAGTATTTT. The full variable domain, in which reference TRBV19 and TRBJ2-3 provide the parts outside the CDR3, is DGGITQSPKYLFRKEGQNVTLSCEQNLNHDAMYWYRQDPGQGLRLIYYSQIVNDFQKGDIAEGYSVSREKKESFPLTVTSAQKNPTAFYLCASSNRGGRGDTQYFGPGTRLTVL.

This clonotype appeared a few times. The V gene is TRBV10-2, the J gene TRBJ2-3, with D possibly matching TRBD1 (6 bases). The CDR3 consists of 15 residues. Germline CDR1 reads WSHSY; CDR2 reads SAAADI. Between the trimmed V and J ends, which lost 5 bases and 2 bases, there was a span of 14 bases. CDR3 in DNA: TGCGCCAGCAGTATAAACAGGGAGAACACAGATACGCAGTATTTT. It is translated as CASSINRENTDTQYF.

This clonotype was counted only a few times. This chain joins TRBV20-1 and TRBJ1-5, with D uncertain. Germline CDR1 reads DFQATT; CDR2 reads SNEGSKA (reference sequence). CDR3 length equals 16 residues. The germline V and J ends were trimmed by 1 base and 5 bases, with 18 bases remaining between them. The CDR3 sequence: CSARGIEGLRDQPQHF. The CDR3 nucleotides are TGCAGTGCTAGAGGAATTGAGGGTCTAAGGGATCAGCCCCAGCATTTT.